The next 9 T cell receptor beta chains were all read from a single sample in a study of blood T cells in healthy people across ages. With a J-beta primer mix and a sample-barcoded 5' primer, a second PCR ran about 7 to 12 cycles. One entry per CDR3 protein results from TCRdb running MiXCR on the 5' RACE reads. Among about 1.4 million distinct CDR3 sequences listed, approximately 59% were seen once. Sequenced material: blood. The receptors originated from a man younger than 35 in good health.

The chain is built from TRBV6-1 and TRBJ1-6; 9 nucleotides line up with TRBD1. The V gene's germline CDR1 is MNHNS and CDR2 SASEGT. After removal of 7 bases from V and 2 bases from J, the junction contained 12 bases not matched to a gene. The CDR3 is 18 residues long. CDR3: CASTDWGTGRTYNSPLHF. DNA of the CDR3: TGTGCCAGCACGGACTGGGGGACAGGGCGCACCTATAATTCACCCCTCCACTTT.

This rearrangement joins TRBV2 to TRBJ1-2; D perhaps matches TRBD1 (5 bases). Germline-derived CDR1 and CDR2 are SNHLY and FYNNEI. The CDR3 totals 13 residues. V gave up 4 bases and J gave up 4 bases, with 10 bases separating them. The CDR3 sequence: CASSASGPYGYTF. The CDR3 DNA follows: TGTGCCAGCAGTGCATCAGGGCCCTATGGCTACACCTTC.

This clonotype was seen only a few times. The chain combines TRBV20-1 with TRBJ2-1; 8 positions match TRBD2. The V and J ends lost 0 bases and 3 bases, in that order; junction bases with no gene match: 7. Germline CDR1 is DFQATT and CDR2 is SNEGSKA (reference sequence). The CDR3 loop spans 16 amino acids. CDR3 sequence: CSARDPRSGGYNEQFF. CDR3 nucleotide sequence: TGCAGTGCTAGAGATCCCAGGAGCGGGGGCTACAATGAGCAGTTCTTC.

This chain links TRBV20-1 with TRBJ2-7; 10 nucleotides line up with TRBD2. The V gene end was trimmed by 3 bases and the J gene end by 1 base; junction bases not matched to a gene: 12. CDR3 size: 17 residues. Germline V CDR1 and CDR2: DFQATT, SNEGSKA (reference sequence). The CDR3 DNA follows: TGCAGTGCTAGTTCGGCGGGCCTAGCGGGAGTATCCTACGAGCAGTACTTC. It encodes CSASSAGLAGVSYEQYF.

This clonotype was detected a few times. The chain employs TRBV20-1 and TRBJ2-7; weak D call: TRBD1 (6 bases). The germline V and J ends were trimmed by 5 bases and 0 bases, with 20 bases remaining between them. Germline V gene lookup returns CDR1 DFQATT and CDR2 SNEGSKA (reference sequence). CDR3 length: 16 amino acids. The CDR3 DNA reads TGCAGTGCTGGGTGGCGTTCCAGGGACACCTCCTACGAGCAGTACTTC. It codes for CSAGWRSRDTSYEQYF.

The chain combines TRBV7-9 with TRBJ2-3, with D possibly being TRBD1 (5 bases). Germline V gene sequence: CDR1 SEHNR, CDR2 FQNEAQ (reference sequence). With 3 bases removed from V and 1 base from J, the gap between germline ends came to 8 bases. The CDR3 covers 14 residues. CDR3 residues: CASSLSRGTDTQYF. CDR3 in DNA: TGTGCCAGCAGCTTGAGCAGGGGCACAGATACGCAGTATTTT. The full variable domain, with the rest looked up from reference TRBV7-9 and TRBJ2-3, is DTGVSQNPRHKITKRGQNVTFRCDPISEHNRLYWYRQTLGQGPEFLTYFQNEAQLEKSRLLSDRFSAERPKGSFSTLEIQRTEQGDSAMYLCASSLSRGTDTQYFGPGTRLTVL.

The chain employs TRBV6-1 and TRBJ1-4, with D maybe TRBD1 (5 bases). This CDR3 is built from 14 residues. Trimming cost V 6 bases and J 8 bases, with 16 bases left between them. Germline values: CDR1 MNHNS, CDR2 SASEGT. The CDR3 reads CASSQDTWGEKLFF. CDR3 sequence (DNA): TGTGCCAGCAGCCAAGACACCTGGGGCGAAAAACTGTTTTTT.

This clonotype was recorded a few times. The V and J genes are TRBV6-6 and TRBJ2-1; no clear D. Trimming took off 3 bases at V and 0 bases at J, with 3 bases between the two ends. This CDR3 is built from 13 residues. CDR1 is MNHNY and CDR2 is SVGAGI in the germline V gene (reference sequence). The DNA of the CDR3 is TGTGCCAGCAGTTATGCCTCCTACAATGAGCAGTTCTTC. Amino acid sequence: CASSYASYNEQFF.

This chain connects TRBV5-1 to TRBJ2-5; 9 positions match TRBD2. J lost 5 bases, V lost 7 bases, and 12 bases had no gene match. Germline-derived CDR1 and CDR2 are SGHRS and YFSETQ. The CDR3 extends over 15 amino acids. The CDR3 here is CASGSQSGRRETQYF. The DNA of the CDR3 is TGCGCCAGCGGGTCCCAAAGCGGGAGGAGGGAGACCCAGTACTTC.